This T cell receptor beta chain was identified during a study of neurological immune-mediated disorders. Over 180 million TCR-beta sequences from 15-18 subjects were obtained in each sequencing run. TCRdb passed the 5' RACE reads through MiXCR, listing each CDR3 protein once. The sample gives 55,000 to 65,000 distinct CDR3 sequences, 10% to 15% of which show up once; around 10% is in the top ten. The unsorted libraries were made from 2 million PBMCs kept at -80 C. Trimming cost V 6 bases and J 6 bases, with 9 bases left between them. Germline CDR1 and CDR2: DFQATT and SNEGSKA (reference sequence). The CDR3 extends over 11 amino acids.

V and J are TRBV20-1 and TRBJ2-1; unclear D gene. This sequence was found in a woman aged 55-70 years with HTLV-1-associated myelopathy (HAM/TSP). The specimen was PBMCs. CDR3 residues: CSAQGGNEQFF. CDR3 nucleotides: TGCAGTGCCCAAGGCGGCAATGAGCAGTTCTTC.